This T cell receptor beta chain was found in a study of T cells in tuberculosis. On the study more broadly: Sequenced TCRs come from CD1B-GMM tetramer-binding T cells.

Regarding the study as a whole: Some low-affinity tetramer-binding T cells may be absent from this sample.

Assay: immunoSEQ multiplex PCR; the TCRdb copy retains only in-frame clones and omits some. The table records 60,000 or so clones, 81% of them present only once. The CDR3 spans 14 residues. After removal of 5 bases from V and 7 bases from J, the junction contained 4 bases not matched to a gene. Germline assignment: CDR1 SGHNT and CDR2 YENEEA. Thawed, overnight-rested PBMC were stained with GMM-loaded CD1B tetramer, viability dye and anti-CD3, then sorted. The CD1B tetramers carried C32 glucose monomycolate purified from Rhodococcus equi. Tetramer-sorted PBMC had been CD14 monocyte-depleted before freezing.

This TCR came from an adult woman with latent tuberculosis. The source material was CD1b-GMM tetramer-negative cells sorted from PBMCs. The rearrangement uses TRBV11-3 and TRBJ2-1; TRBD2 matches 11 bases. CDR3 coding DNA: TGTGCCAGCAGCCTGACTAGCGGGGAGAATGAGCAGTTCTTC. This translates into CASSLTSGENEQFF.